This entry features one T cell receptor beta chain sequence. Bulk TCR library preparation followed previously described methods with listed TCR primers. One entry per CDR3 protein results from TCRdb running MiXCR on the PCR reads. This sample has 550,000 to 750,000 distinct CDR3 sequences, with about 20% found just once. These data come from a study of molecular identifiers for immune sequencing clone quantification. The V gene end was trimmed by 5 bases and the J gene end by 4 bases; junction bases not matched to a gene: 12. This CDR3 spans 17 amino acids. Germline values: CDR1 KGHSH, CDR2 LQKENI. V gene TRBV18 combines with J gene TRBJ2-2; 8 bases match TRBD1. Sequencing was done on a sample of naive CD8+ T cells from blood, with Jurkat cell RNA spiked in. Subset of the sample: FACS-sorted CD8+CD4-CCR7+CD45RA+ naive T cells. This TCR came from a human donor in good health. Some libraries in this study had Jurkat cell RNA spiked in. CDR3 coding DNA: TGTGCCAGCTCAATAGCAGGACAGGGTCTAGCCACCGGGGAGCTGTTTTTT. It encodes CASSIAGQGLATGELFF.